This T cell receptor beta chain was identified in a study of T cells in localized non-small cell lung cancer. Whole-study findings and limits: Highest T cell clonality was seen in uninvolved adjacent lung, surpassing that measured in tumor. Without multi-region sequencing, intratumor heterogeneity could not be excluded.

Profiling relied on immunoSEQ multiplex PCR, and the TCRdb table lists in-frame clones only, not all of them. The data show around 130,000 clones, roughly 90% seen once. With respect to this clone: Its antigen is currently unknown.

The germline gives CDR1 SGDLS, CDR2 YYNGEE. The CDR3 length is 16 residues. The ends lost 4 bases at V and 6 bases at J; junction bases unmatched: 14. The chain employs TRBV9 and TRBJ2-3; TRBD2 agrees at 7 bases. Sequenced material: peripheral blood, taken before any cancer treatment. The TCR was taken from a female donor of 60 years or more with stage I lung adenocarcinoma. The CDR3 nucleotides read TGTGCCAGCAGCCTCTCTTCTAGCGGAAAAATGGATACGCAGTATTTT. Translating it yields CASSLSSSGKMDTQYF.